The clone carrying this T cell receptor beta chain has ten or more counts. Its target is not known. This record belongs to a study of T cell repertoires in cytomegalovirus infection. Study-wide background: Indications came from public TCR beta signatures; they pointed to CMV infection and to a matching HLA type.

Trimming cost V 1 base and J 1 base; bases outside gene matches: 0. The CDR3 spans 16 residues. CDR1 is LGHDT, CDR2 YNNKEL, per germline (reference sequence). Study-wide results and limits: Dominating the ex vivo response were TCR beta clonotypes that were CMV-specific and HLA-C-restricted.

TCRdb redid the calling of the reads with MiXCR, one entry per CDR3 protein. The table has approximately 630,000 distinct CDR3 sequences, more than 20% seen once. The sequence came from a human donor in good health (CMV status not recorded). Some clones in this sample may be carry-over from other donors' samples. Source material: CD8+ T cells from PBMCs. The J gene is TRBJ2-6, the V gene TRBV3-1, with TRBD1 identical over 8 bases. The CDR3 region is CASSQGTGSGANVLTF. DNA of the CDR3: TGTGCCAGCAGCCAAGGGACAGGGTCTGGGGCCAACGTCCTGACTTTC.